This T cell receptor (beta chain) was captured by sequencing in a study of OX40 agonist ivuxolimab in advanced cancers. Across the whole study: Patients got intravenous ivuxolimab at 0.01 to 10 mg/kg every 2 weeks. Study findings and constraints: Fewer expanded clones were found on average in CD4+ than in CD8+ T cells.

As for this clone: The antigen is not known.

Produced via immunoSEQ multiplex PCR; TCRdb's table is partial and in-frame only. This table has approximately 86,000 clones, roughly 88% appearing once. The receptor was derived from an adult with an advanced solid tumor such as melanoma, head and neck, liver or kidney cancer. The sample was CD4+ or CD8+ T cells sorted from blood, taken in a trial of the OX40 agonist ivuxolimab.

CDR3 sequence (DNA): TGTGCCAGCTCACCACGGACAGGGGAGGGCGAGCAGTACTTC. It is translated as CASSPRTGEGEQYF. J is TRBJ2-7 and V is TRBV18, with 9 positions matching TRBD1. The CDR3 loop spans 14 amino acids. Unmatched junction bases numbered 4, after V lost 1 base and J lost 6 bases. Germline CDR1 and CDR2: KGHSH and LQKENI.